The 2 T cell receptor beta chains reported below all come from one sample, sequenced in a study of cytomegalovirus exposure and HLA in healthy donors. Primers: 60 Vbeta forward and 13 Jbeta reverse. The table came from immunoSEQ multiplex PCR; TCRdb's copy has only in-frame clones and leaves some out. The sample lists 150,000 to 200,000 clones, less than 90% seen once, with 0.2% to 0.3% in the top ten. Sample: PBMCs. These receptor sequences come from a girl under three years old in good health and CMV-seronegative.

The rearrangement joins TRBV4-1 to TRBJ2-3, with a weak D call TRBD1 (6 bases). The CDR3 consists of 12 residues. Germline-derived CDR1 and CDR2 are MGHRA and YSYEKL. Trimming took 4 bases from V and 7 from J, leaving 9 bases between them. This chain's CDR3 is CASSPTGYTQYF. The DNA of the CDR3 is TGCGCCAGCAGCCCGACAGGCTATACGCAGTATTTT.

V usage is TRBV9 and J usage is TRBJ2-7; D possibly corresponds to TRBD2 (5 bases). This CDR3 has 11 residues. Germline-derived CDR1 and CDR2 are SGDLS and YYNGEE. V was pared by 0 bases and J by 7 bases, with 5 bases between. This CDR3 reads CASSVGEEQYF. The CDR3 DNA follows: TGTGCCAGCAGCGTAGGGGAGGAGCAGTACTTC.